This T cell receptor (beta chain) was found in a study of T cell changes during pregnancy in multiple sclerosis. Sequenced by immunoSEQ multiplex PCR; TCRdb stores in-frame clones only, minus some. Here the sample spans approximately 27,000 clones, 70% to 90% being singletons. The CDR3 extends over 13 amino acids. V was pared by 5 bases and J by 0 bases, with 5 bases between. CDR1 is MGHRA and CDR2 is YSYEKL in the germline V gene. V usage is TRBV4-1 and J usage is TRBJ2-1; TRBD2 is a possible D gene (5 bases). The material was CD8+ T cells from peripheral blood mononuclear cells, obtained before pregnancy. This receptor was identified in a female donor with multiple sclerosis, enrolled in a pregnancy study. Here the CDR3 DNA reads TGCGCCAGCAGCGGGAGCTCCTACAATGAGCAGTTCTTC. Protein sequence: CASSGSSYNEQFF.